The 19 T cell receptor beta chains presented below share a single source sample, sequenced in a study of beta chain features in type 1 diabetes. Of the isolated RNA, all was reverse transcribed, and so the sequenced material was expressed TCRB transcripts. Measured with immunoSEQ multiplex PCR; TCRdb has only the in-frame clones, and not every one. The table lists roughly 150,000 clones, 11% of them singletons, with roughly 2% in the top ten. The sequencing sample was made of central memory CD4+ T cells from blood. All receptors derive from a young man in good health.

This clone turned up a few times. This chain links TRBV30 with TRBJ1-1; maybe TRBD1 (5 bases). Trimming left V 4 bases short and J 5 bases short, with 17 bases between. The CDR3 runs to 14 residues. CDR1 and CDR2 from the germline V gene are GTSNPN and SVGIG (reference sequence). The CDR3: CAWTKGPRITEAFF. Written as DNA, the CDR3 is TGTGCCTGGACCAAGGGACCCAGGATAACTGAAGCTTTCTTT.

This clone was counted only a few times. V is TRBV5-4 and J is TRBJ2-4; D is uncertain. Germline values: CDR1 SGHNT, CDR2 YYREEE (reference sequence). The CDR3 is made up of 14 amino acids. The V gene lost 0 bases and the J gene lost 9 bases, with 13 bases spanning the gap. This CDR3 reads CASSLGASPVIQYF. In DNA, the CDR3 is TGTGCCAGCAGCTTGGGGGCCTCACCCGTCATTCAGTACTTC.

V gene TRBV4-3 combines with J gene TRBJ2-5, with D tentatively TRBD2 (6 bases). The V end lost 0 bases, the J end lost 5 bases, and 13 bases lay between the germline ends. CDR1 is LGHNA and CDR2 is YSLEER in the germline V gene. This CDR3 has 15 residues. The CDR3 protein is CASSQERRGRETQYF. The CDR3 DNA reads as TGCGCCAGCAGCCAAGAGAGGAGGGGACGGGAGACCCAGTACTTC.

This sequence joins TRBV9 and TRBJ2-5, with D unclear. The germline CDR1 and CDR2 sequences are SGDLS and YYNGEE. Trimming took 2 bases from V and 4 from J, leaving 15 bases between them. This CDR3 region has 15 residues. The CDR3 spells CASSVTPLRGETQYF. The CDR3, as DNA: TGTGCCAGCAGCGTGACCCCTCTCCGAGGAGAGACCCAGTACTTC.

This chain connects TRBV18 to TRBJ2-7; 9 bases line up with TRBD1. CDR1 and CDR2 from the germline V gene are KGHSH and LQKENI. V shed 0 bases and J 5 bases; nucleotides not matched to a gene: 8. The CDR3 spans 16 residues. The CDR3 coding sequence is TGTGCCAGCTCACCACCCACCGGGACAGGGAGCAACGAGCAGTACTTC. Its protein product is CASSPPTGTGSNEQYF.

This clone was recorded a few times. This chain joins TRBV4-3 and TRBJ1-2, with TRBD1 identical over 9 bases. The germline V gene has CDR1 LGHNA and CDR2 YSLEER. The CDR3 is made up of 14 amino acids. After removal of 4 bases from V and 2 bases from J, the junction contained 2 bases not matched to a gene. CDR3 protein: CASSLGTGNYGYTF. CDR3 DNA: TGCGCCAGCAGCCTTGGGACAGGGAACTATGGCTACACCTTC.

The rearrangement links TRBV21-1 to TRBJ2-7; the table's TRBD2 call for D was not verified on the DNA. TRBV21-1 is reported as a pseudogene. The CDR3 totals 15 residues. The CDR3 DNA sequence: TGTGCCAGCAGCAACATCGGGAGGGATAACTACGAGCAGTACTTC. It yields the protein CASSNIGRDNYEQYF.

This clone turned up a few times. The V gene is TRBV6-6, the J gene TRBJ2-7; TRBD2 matches at 9 bases. The V segment lost 2 bases and the J segment 0 bases; nucleotides outside the gene matches: 2. This CDR3 is built from 15 residues. Germline CDR1 MNHNY, CDR2 SVGAGI (reference sequence). The CDR3 is CASSYLAGPSYEQYF. Here the CDR3 DNA reads TGTGCCAGCAGTTACCTAGCGGGACCCTCCTACGAGCAGTACTTC.

The gene calls are TRBV9 and TRBJ2-1; tentative D call: TRBD1 (5 bases). CDR1 SGDLS and CDR2 YYNGEE come from the germline V gene. Trimming cost V 0 bases and J 7 bases, with 11 bases left between them. CDR3 length: 14 amino acids. The CDR3 sequence is CASSVEPQGNEQFF. The CDR3 DNA reads as TGTGCCAGCAGCGTAGAGCCCCAGGGAAATGAGCAGTTCTTC.

The J gene is TRBJ2-5, the V gene TRBV7-2; tentatively, D is TRBD1 (6 bases). This CDR3 has 14 residues. Germline V gives CDR1 SGHTA, CDR2 FQGNSA. V dropped 0 bases and J dropped 6 bases, with 11 bases sitting between them. The CDR3 DNA is TGTGCCAGCAGCTTAGCGGGGGCATCAAAGACCCAGTACTTC. Translated, it gives CASSLAGASKTQYF.

In its sample, this clone was seen a few times. The V call is TRBV7-9, the J call TRBJ2-1, with D unclear. Trimming removed 1 base from V and 10 bases from J, with 5 bases in between. Germline V gene data show CDR1 as SEHNR and CDR2 as FQNEAQ (reference sequence). The CDR3 is 11 amino acids. CDR3 sequence reads: CASSLEREQFF. Written as DNA, the CDR3 is TGTGCCAGCAGCTTAGAGAGAGAGCAGTTCTTC.

The chain uses TRBV14 and TRBJ2-1; 7 bases match TRBD2. The CDR3 sequence is 13 residues long. V trimming: 0 bases; J trimming: 16 bases; junction bases outside the gene matches: 9. CDR1 is SGHDN and CDR2 is FVKESK in the germline V gene. The CDR3 reads CASSQDRGRAEFF. The CDR3 DNA reads as TGTGCCAGCAGCCAAGACCGTGGGAGGGCCGAATTCTTC.

The CDR3 loop is CSVVGVGTGLYEQYF. CDR3 bases: TGCAGCGTTGTAGGGGTTGGGACAGGCCTATACGAGCAGTACTTC. This chain uses TRBV29-1 with TRBJ2-7, with TRBD1 matching 8 bases. Germline CDR1 is SQVTM and CDR2 is ANQGSEA. Trimming cost V 4 bases and J 4 bases; bases outside gene matches: 12. The CDR3 spans 15 residues.

Only a few counts were recorded for this clone. The chain has TRBV29-1 and TRBJ1-1; D is ambiguous. V gave up 4 bases and J gave up 0 bases, with 9 bases separating them. CDR3 size: 13 residues. Germline CDR1 is SQVTM and CDR2 is ANQGSEA. For the CDR3, the DNA is TGCAGCGTTGCGGGAGATTTGAACACTGAAGCTTTCTTT. It codes for CSVAGDLNTEAFF.

This clone was counted at least ten times. V and J are TRBV7-9 and TRBJ1-1; a weak D match, TRBD1 (6 bases). Trimming shortened V by 5 bases and J by 7 bases, and 17 bases separated the two germline ends. The CDR3 runs to 14 residues. Germline CDR1 SEHNR, CDR2 FQNEAQ (reference sequence). The CDR3 DNA is TGTGCCAGCAGCCCCTACGGGGGGCGACGTGAAGCTTTCTTT. This codes for CASSPYGGRREAFF.

Ten or more counts support this clone. V and J are TRBV6-1 and TRBJ2-7; D may match TRBD1 or TRBD2 (5 bases each). The CDR3 totals 13 residues. Germline-derived CDR1 and CDR2 are MNHNS and SASEGT. Trimming removed 7 bases at V and 5 bases at J, with 15 bases between. Here the CDR3 reads CASTPQGVDEQYF. The DNA for the CDR3 is TGTGCCAGCACACCGCAGGGAGTGGACGAGCAGTACTTC.

This clone was counted only a few times. At one end the junction does not follow the germline gene, possibly because of a read error. The chain recombines TRBV14 with TRBJ2-7; 9 bases are shared with TRBD1. Germline V gene lookup returns CDR1 SGHDN and CDR2 FVKESK. The CDR3 spans 14 residues. Here the CDR3 reads CASSLGQGTPSRDF. The CDR3 nucleotides read TGTGCCAGCAGCCTCGGACAGGGGACCCCGAGCCGGGACTTC.

This chain uses TRBV2 with TRBJ2-7; TRBD1 or TRBD2 may be the D gene (5 bases each). The CDR3 is made up of 12 amino acids. V was pared by 7 bases and J by 6 bases, with 13 bases between. The germline CDR1 and CDR2 sequences are SNHLY and FYNNEI. The chain's CDR3 is CASTIRGGEQYF. CDR3 in DNA: TGTGCCAGCACCATCCGGGGCGGCGAGCAGTACTTC.

This clone was counted a few times. The chain uses TRBV11-2 and TRBJ2-7; D assignment may be TRBD1 or TRBD2 (5 bases each). In germline, CDR1 is SGHAT, CDR2 FQNNGV. Trimming took 6 bases from V and 3 from J, leaving 15 bases between them. The CDR3 spans 14 residues. The CDR3 protein is CASRAHRDGYEQYF. The CDR3 DNA sequence: TGTGCCAGCAGAGCCCACCGGGACGGCTACGAGCAGTACTTC.